One sample yielded the 27 T cell receptor beta chains listed below, sequenced in a study of T cells of healthy individuals. TCRdb processed the 5' RACE reads anew with MiXCR; each CDR3 protein has one entry. This table has 45,000 to 60,000 distinct CDR3 sequences, approximately 14% appearing once. These receptors were collected from a human donor in good health.

This clonotype came up a few times. The V call is TRBV7-8, the J call TRBJ1-5, with 7 positions matching TRBD1. The length of the CDR3 is 14 residues. Germline-derived CDR1 and CDR2 are SGHVS and FQNEAQ. After removal of 5 bases from V and 2 bases from J, the junction contained 3 bases not matched to a gene. The CDR3 region has the DNA TGTGCCAGCAGCGCCCAGGGGGGCAATCAGCCCCAGCATTTT. As protein: CASSAQGGNQPQHF.

This clonotype showed up many times. CDR3 coding DNA: TGTGCCACCAGTGATTTTTCACAGAAGGGCGGCTACACCTTC. This sequence encodes CATSDFSQKGGYTF. The J gene is TRBJ1-2, the V gene TRBV24-1; D remains unclear. Between the trimmed V and J ends, which lost 1 base and 8 bases, there was a span of 13 bases. The length of the CDR3 is 14 residues. Germline-derived CDR1 and CDR2 are KGHDR and SFDVKD.

This clonotype was found many times. This chain links TRBV19 with TRBJ2-2; 8 bases are shared with TRBD1. The length of the CDR3 is 15 residues. CDR1 LNHDA and CDR2 SQIVND come from the germline V gene (reference sequence). V shed 6 bases and J 2 bases; nucleotides not matched to a gene: 5. The CDR3 sequence is CASRDREKNTGELFF. In DNA, the CDR3 is TGTGCCAGTAGGGACAGGGAAAAAAACACCGGGGAGCTGTTTTTT.

This clonotype was seen just once. This chain links TRBV12-3 or TRBV12-4 with TRBJ2-3, with 10 bases fitting TRBD2. This CDR3 is 16 amino acids long. V lost 5 bases and J lost 5; bases outside the gene matches: 10. The CDR3 bases are TGTGCCAGCAGTGTATTACTAGCGGGGAGGGAAGATACGCAGTATTTT. It yields the protein CASSVLLAGREDTQYF.

The genes are TRBV11-2 and TRBJ2-5; 7 bases agree with TRBD2. J gave up 3 bases and V 2 bases, and 6 bases lay outside the gene matches. The CDR3 spans 15 residues. Germline V lookup: CDR1 SGHAT, CDR2 FQNNGV. CDR3 residues: CASSLWSGEEETQYF. The CDR3 region has the DNA TGTGCCAGCAGCTTATGGAGCGGGGAGGAAGAGACCCAGTACTTC.

This clonotype came up a few times. J is TRBJ2-5 and V is TRBV5-1; D is undetermined. The CDR3 runs 11 residues. Per germline, CDR1 SGHRS and CDR2 YFSETQ. V was cut by 5 bases and J by 1 base, with 3 bases left in between. The DNA of the CDR3 is TGCGCCAGCAGGTTCCAAGAGACCCAGTACTTC. It is translated as CASRFQETQYF.

The chain joins TRBV4-3 to TRBJ2-4, with a weak D call TRBD2 (6 bases). V was clipped by 1 base and J by 1 base, with 11 bases between them. The CDR3 contains 16 residues. Germline V gene lookup returns CDR1 LGHNA and CDR2 YSLEER. The CDR3 DNA reads TGCGCCAGCAGCCAAGGAAGGAGGGGCGCCAAAAACATTCAGTACTTC. Its translation: CASSQGRRGAKNIQYF.

The V call is TRBV7-2, the J call TRBJ2-1, with 10 bases lining up with TRBD2. The germline gives CDR1 SGHTA, CDR2 FQGNSA. This CDR3 is 16 amino acids long. V was pared by 1 base and J by 4 bases, with 4 bases of the junction left unmatched. The CDR3 DNA reads TGTGCCAGCAGCTTAGATGGAGCGGGGGGGTACAATGAGCAGTTCTTC. Protein product: CASSLDGAGGYNEQFF. Full variable domain (remainder filled in from reference TRBV7-2 and TRBJ2-1): GAGVSQSPSNKVTEKGKDVELRCDPISGHTALYWYRQSLGQGLEFLIYFQGNSAPDKSGLPSDRFSAERTGGSVSTLTIQRTQQEDSAVYLCASSLDGAGGYNEQFFGPGTRLTVL.

This clonotype was detected a few times. CDR3 amino acids: CASSLGQGAFHEQYF. The CDR3, as DNA: TGCGCCAGCAGCCTGGGACAGGGGGCCTTCCACGAGCAGTACTTC. The chain recombines TRBV5-1 with TRBJ2-7, with 12 bases matching TRBD1. The ends lost 4 bases at V and 5 bases at J; junction bases unmatched: 7. Germline CDR1 reads SGHRS; CDR2 reads YFSETQ. The CDR3 length is 15 residues.

This chain joins TRBV6-6 and TRBJ2-5, with D uncertain. The CDR3 runs to 11 residues. Germline V gene data show CDR1 as MNHNY and CDR2 as SVGAGI (reference sequence). V shed 2 bases and J shed 10 bases, with 8 bases lying between them. The CDR3 coding sequence is TGTGCCAGCAGTTACGGAGACGGCCAGTACTTC. Its protein is CASSYGDGQYF.

This clonotype has at least ten counts. The rearrangement links TRBV6-5 to TRBJ2-7; TRBD2 is a possible D gene (6 bases). Deletions cut 9 bases from V and 3 bases from J, with 21 bases between. The CDR3 contains 15 residues. In germline, CDR1 is MNHEY, CDR2 SVGAGI. This chain's CDR3 is CASSRGVATSYEQYF. DNA for the CDR3: TGTGCCAGTAGTAGAGGAGTCGCGACTAGCTACGAGCAGTACTTC.

This clonotype appeared many times. This chain joins TRBV7-9 and TRBJ2-3; D may be TRBD1 or TRBD2 (5 bases each). V was pared by 2 bases and J by 0 bases, with 9 bases between. Germline V gene data show CDR1 as SEHNR and CDR2 as FQNEAQ (reference sequence). The CDR3 extends over 15 amino acids. CDR3 amino acids: CASSLRGGSTDTQYF. As DNA, the CDR3 is TGTGCCAGCAGCTTACGGGGCGGTAGCACAGATACGCAGTATTTT. Looking up the rest from reference TRBV7-9 and TRBJ2-3 gives the full variable domain: DTGVSQNPRHKITKRGQNVTFRCDPISEHNRLYWYRQTLGQGPEFLTYFQNEAQLEKSRLLSDRFSAERPKGSFSTLEIQRTEQGDSAMYLCASSLRGGSTDTQYFGPGTRLTVL.

The CDR3 loop is CASSYSGEQYF. The DNA for the CDR3 is TGTGCCAGCAGTTACTCGGGGGAGCAGTACTTC. The chain recombines TRBV6-2 or TRBV6-3 with TRBJ2-7; D is unresolved. The V end was cut by 0 bases, the J end by 7 bases, with 4 bases between. Germline V CDR1 and CDR2: MNHEY, SVGEGT. The CDR3 runs 11 residues.

Concerning this clonotype: One junction end does not reproduce the germline sequence, and a read error may be involved. The V call is TRBV12-3 or TRBV12-4, the J call TRBJ2-7; D unresolved. The CDR3 totals 13 residues. The CDR3 bases are TGTGCCAGCACCGACCCCCTCTCCCACGAGCAGTACTTC. Protein sequence: CASTDPLSHEQYF.

This clonotype was seen a few times. The chain couples TRBV25-1 to TRBJ1-2; a possible D gene is TRBD1 (6 bases). V was cut by 8 bases and J by 4 bases, with 17 bases left in between. The CDR3 spans 14 residues. Germline CDR1 and CDR2: MGHDK and SYGVNS. CDR3 in amino acids: CASLRAGESYGYTF. DNA of the CDR3: TGTGCCAGCTTAAGGGCAGGGGAATCCTATGGCTACACCTTC.

This chain connects TRBV10-2 to TRBJ2-1; D gene unclear. Per germline, CDR1 WSHSY and CDR2 SAAADI. CDR3 size: 12 residues. Between the trimmed V and J ends, which lost 7 bases and 5 bases, there was a span of 9 bases. CDR3 amino acids: CASTARDNEQFF. As DNA, the CDR3 is TGCGCCAGCACCGCCCGTGACAATGAGCAGTTCTTC.

There are a few counts of this clonotype. The J gene is TRBJ2-3, the V gene TRBV10-3; 9 bases match TRBD1. V gave up 8 bases and J gave up 3 bases; unmatched junction bases: 6. The CDR3 consists of 14 residues. Germline V CDR1 and CDR2: ENHRY, SYGVKD. The DNA of the CDR3 is TGTGCCATCGAAGGGGACAGGGAGACAGATACGCAGTATTTT. Its translation: CAIEGDRETDTQYF.

In its sample, this clonotype was seen a few times. The J gene is TRBJ2-2, the V gene TRBV5-1; D might be TRBD2 (6 bases). The V gene lost 5 bases and the J gene lost 2 bases, with 13 bases spanning the gap. Per the germline V gene, CDR1 is SGHRS and CDR2 is YFSETQ. The CDR3 contains 15 residues. This CDR3 reads CASSSQAGNTGELFF. Here the CDR3 DNA reads TGCGCCAGCAGTTCCCAAGCGGGCAACACCGGGGAGCTGTTTTTT.

The gene calls are TRBV11-2 and TRBJ2-7, with D possibly TRBD2 on 6 matching bases. V lost 1 base, J lost 7 bases, and 17 bases lay in between. The CDR3 loop spans 15 amino acids. Germline V CDR1 and CDR2: SGHAT, FQNNGV. The CDR3 loop is CASSLVPGARGEQYF. DNA of the CDR3: TGTGCCAGCAGCTTAGTTCCGGGAGCGAGGGGAGAGCAGTACTTC.

This clonotype was found many times. The chain employs TRBV18 and TRBJ1-5; 8 nucleotides line up with TRBD1. CDR1 KGHSH and CDR2 LQKENI come from the germline V gene. The junction had 13 bases not matched to a gene; V was cut back by 2 bases and J by 7 bases. The CDR3 spans 17 residues. The CDR3 DNA is TGTGCCAGCTCACCAAGCGGGGGTAAGACAGGGGAACAGCCCCAGCATTTT. Protein product: CASSPSGGKTGEQPQHF.

This clonotype was seen only a few times. This chain links TRBV11-1 with TRBJ2-1; 11 bases align to TRBD2. The germline gives CDR1 SGHAT, CDR2 FQDESV (reference sequence). The CDR3 has 15 residues. The trim removed 1 base at V and 6 bases at J, leaving 2 bases unmatched. CDR3 sequence reads: CASSLVAGGFNEQFF. The DNA of the CDR3 is TGTGCCAGCAGCTTAGTAGCGGGAGGGTTCAATGAGCAGTTCTTC. Based on the CDR3 plus reference TRBV11-1 and TRBJ2-1, the full variable domain is EAEVAQSPRYKITEKSQAVAFWCDPISGHATLYWYRQILGQGPELLVQFQDESVVDDSQLPKDRFSAERLKGVDSTLKIQPAELGDSAMYLCASSLVAGGFNEQFFGPGTRLTVL.

This clonotype was seen at least ten times. The chain links TRBV12-3 or TRBV12-4 to TRBJ2-6; D uncertain. The V gene lost 7 bases and the J gene lost 0 bases, with 4 bases spanning the gap. The CDR3 spans 13 residues. This chain's CDR3 is CASKNSGANVLTF. CDR3 DNA: TGTGCCAGCAAGAACTCTGGGGCCAACGTCCTGACTTTC.

This clonotype has just a few counts. J is TRBJ2-7 and V is TRBV7-2; no clear D. The germline CDR1 and CDR2 sequences are SGHTA and FQGNSA. The CDR3 runs to 13 residues. V was cut by 2 bases and J by 2 bases, with 7 bases left in between. CDR3 amino acids: CASSLPGTYEQYF. The CDR3 bases are TGTGCCAGCAGCTTACCAGGTACCTACGAGCAGTACTTC. The whole variable domain, remainder taken from reference TRBV7-2 and TRBJ2-7, is GAGVSQSPSNKVTEKGKDVELRCDPISGHTALYWYRQSLGQGLEFLIYFQGNSAPDKSGLPSDRFSAERTGGSVSTLTIQRTQQEDSAVYLCASSLPGTYEQYFGPGTRLTVT.

This chain joins TRBV27 and TRBJ1-1; possible D gene TRBD1, 6 bases. The germline V gene has CDR1 MNHEY and CDR2 SMNVEV (reference sequence). The CDR3 contains 14 residues. V gave up 8 bases and J gave up 6 bases, with 19 bases separating them. The CDR3 is CASSRSDSPAEAFF. DNA of the CDR3: TGTGCCAGCTCCAGATCGGACAGCCCCGCTGAAGCTTTCTTT.

Many counts were recorded for this clonotype. The chain recombines TRBV19 with TRBJ1-2; a possible D gene is TRBD1 (6 bases). The CDR3 sequence is 12 residues long. CDR1 is LNHDA and CDR2 is SQIVND in the germline V gene (reference sequence). V shed 6 bases and J shed 8 bases, with 13 bases lying between them. The CDR3 DNA follows: TGTGCCAGTAGGAAACAGGGATGGGGCTACACCTTC. This sequence encodes CASRKQGWGYTF. Filled out from reference TRBV19 and TRBJ1-2, the complete variable domain reads DGGITQSPKYLFRKEGQNVTLSCEQNLNHDAMYWYRQDPGQGLRLIYYSQIVNDFQKGDIAEGYSVSREKKESFPLTVTSAQKNPTAFYLCASRKQGWGYTFGSGTRLTVV.

This clonotype showed up many times. The gene calls are TRBV6-2 or TRBV6-3 and TRBJ1-2; no reliable D call. V lost 4 bases and J 4 bases, leaving 19 bases between the germline ends. Germline CDR1 and CDR2: MNHEY and SVGEGT. This CDR3 is 16 amino acids long. The CDR3 sequence is CASSFSLLRSGYGYTF. In DNA, the CDR3 is TGTGCCAGCAGTTTCTCCCTACTCAGGTCCGGCTATGGCTACACCTTC.

This clonotype was recorded at least ten times. The chain employs TRBV20-1 and TRBJ2-1; D gene uncertain. The CDR3 has 13 residues. Germline V gene lookup returns CDR1 DFQATT and CDR2 SNEGSKA (reference sequence). CDR3 in amino acids: CSPIKIPGNEQFF. The CDR3 nucleotides read TGCAGCCCTATAAAAATCCCCGGGAATGAGCAGTTCTTC.